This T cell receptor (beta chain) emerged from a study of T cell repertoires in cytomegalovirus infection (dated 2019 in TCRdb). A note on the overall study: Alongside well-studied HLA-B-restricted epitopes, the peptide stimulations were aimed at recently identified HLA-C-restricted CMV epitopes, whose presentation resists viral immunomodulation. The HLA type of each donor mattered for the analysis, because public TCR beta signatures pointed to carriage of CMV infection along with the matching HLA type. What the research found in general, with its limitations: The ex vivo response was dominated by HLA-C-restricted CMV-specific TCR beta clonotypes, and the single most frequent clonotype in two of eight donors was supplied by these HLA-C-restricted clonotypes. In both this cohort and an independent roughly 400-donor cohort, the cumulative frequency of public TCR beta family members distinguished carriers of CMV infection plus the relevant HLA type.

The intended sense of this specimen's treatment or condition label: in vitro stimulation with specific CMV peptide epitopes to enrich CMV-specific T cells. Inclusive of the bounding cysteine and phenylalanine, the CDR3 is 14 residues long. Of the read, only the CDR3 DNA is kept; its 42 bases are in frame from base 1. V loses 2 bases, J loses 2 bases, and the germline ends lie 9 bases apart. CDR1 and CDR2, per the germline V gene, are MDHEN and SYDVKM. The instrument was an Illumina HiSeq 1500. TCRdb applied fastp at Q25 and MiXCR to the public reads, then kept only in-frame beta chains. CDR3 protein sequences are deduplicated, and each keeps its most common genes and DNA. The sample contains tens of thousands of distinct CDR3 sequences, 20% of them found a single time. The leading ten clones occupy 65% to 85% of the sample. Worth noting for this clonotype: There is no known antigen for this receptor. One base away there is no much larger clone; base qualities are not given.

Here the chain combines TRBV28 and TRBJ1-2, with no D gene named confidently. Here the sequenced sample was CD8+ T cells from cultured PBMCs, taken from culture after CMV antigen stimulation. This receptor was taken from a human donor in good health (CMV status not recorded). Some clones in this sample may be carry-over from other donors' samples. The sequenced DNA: TGTGCCAGCAGTTTAGGCTGGGGAAACTATGGCTACACCTTC. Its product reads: CASSLGWGNYGYTF.